Presented here are 29 T cell receptor beta chains from one specimen sequenced in a study of graft-versus-host responses after intestinal transplantation. These TCRs' antigens remain unknown. The data were produced by immunoSEQ multiplex PCR, yet TCRdb's version contains in-frame clones alone and is incomplete. The repertoire holds roughly 110,000 clones, with about 87% as singletons. The input for sequencing was unstimulated CD4+ T cells sorted from spleen or lymph node cells, taken before transplant. The receptor source for this set is a human donor who was the organ donor for an intestinal transplant.

This clone has a handful of counts. V is TRBV5-1 and J is TRBJ2-4, with TRBD1 matching 8 bases. This CDR3 is 14 amino acids long. J gave up 1 base and V 3 bases, and 0 bases lay outside the gene matches. The germline gives CDR1 SGHRS, CDR2 YFSETQ. CDR3 loop: CASSWDRAKNIQYF. CDR3 DNA: TGCGCCAGCAGCTGGGACAGGGCCAAAAACATTCAGTACTTC. Using reference TRBV5-1 and TRBJ2-4 for the parts outside the CDR3, the full variable domain is KAGVTQTPRYLIKTRGQQVTLSCSPISGHRSVSWYQQTPGQGLQFLFEYFSETQRNKGNFPGRFSGRQFSNSRSEMNVSTLELGDSALYLCASSWDRAKNIQYFGAGTRLSVL.

The chain has TRBV7-6 and TRBJ2-7; D may correspond to TRBD1 or TRBD2 (5 bases each). Germline V gives CDR1 SGHVS, CDR2 FNYEAQ. The CDR3 runs 14 residues. The V and J ends lost 4 bases and 2 bases respectively, with 12 bases between them. CDR3 sequence: CASSSRDGAYEQYF. Here the CDR3 DNA reads TGTGCCAGCAGCTCCCGGGACGGGGCCTACGAGCAGTACTTC.

This clone appeared a single time. The chain recombines TRBV5-6 with TRBJ1-2; D is unresolved. Per germline, CDR1 SGHDT and CDR2 YYEEEE. This CDR3 is 16 amino acids long. The V and J ends lost 4 bases and 1 base respectively, with 17 bases between them. DNA of the CDR3: TGTGCCAGCAGCCTCCGTGGGAGCACCCTTAACTATGGCTACACCTTC. Its protein is CASSLRGSTLNYGYTF.

This chain joins TRBV10-3 and TRBJ2-1; possible D gene TRBD2, 6 bases. Trimming cost V 2 bases and J 2 bases, with 10 bases left between them. CDR3 length equals 15 residues. CDR1 ENHRY and CDR2 SYGVKD come from the germline V gene. The CDR3 loop reads CAISELPGAYNEQFF. In DNA, the CDR3 is TGTGCCATCAGTGAGCTGCCGGGGGCCTACAATGAGCAGTTCTTC.

This clone was observed once. This rearrangement joins TRBV27 to TRBJ2-5, with 11 nucleotides matching TRBD2. The closer fit of TRBJ2-7 to the DNA end suggests the J call may be wrong. The CDR3 totals 14 residues. Germline loops: CDR1 MNHEY, CDR2 SMNVEV (reference sequence). The CDR3 DNA sequence: TGTGCCAGCAGTTCGACTAGCGGGACCTACGAGCAGTACTTC. Translated: CASSSTSGTYEQYF.

The CDR3 sequence: CASSEIRGQAFF. The CDR3 nucleotides read TGTGCCAGCAGTGAAATCAGGGGGCAGGCTTTCTTT. This sequence joins TRBV2 and TRBJ1-1; the match to TRBD1 covers 8 bases. The CDR3 sequence is 12 residues long. Losses at the gene ends were 2 bases for V and 11 bases for J; bases not matched to a gene: 4. Per germline, CDR1 SNHLY and CDR2 FYNNEI.

This clone was detected only once. This sequence joins TRBV10-3 and TRBJ2-5; 10 bases align to TRBD1. The V gene's germline CDR1 is ENHRY and CDR2 SYGVKD. This CDR3 is built from 15 residues. After removal of 5 bases from V and 2 bases from J, the junction contained 5 bases not matched to a gene. CDR3 DNA: TGTGCCATCAGTAGCCGGGACAGGGGTCAAGAGACCCAGTACTTC. Translation: CAISSRDRGQETQYF.

V usage is TRBV6-5 and J usage is TRBJ2-5, with D maybe TRBD2 (5 bases). Germline CDR1 MNHEY, CDR2 SVGAGI. V lost 7 bases, J lost 4 bases, and 13 bases lay in between. CDR3 length equals 13 residues. DNA for the CDR3: TGTGCCAGCAACAGACTTGGAGGAGAGACCCAGTACTTC. Protein product: CASNRLGGETQYF.

The genes are TRBV15 and TRBJ2-3; TRBD1 matches 7 bases. J was trimmed by 1 base and V by 3 bases; bases with no gene match: 10. Germline V CDR1 and CDR2: LNHNV, YYDKDF (reference sequence). The CDR3 has 17 residues. This CDR3 reads CATSSNPRQGRTDTQYF. The CDR3 nucleotides read TGTGCCACCAGCAGTAACCCACGACAGGGACGCACAGATACGCAGTATTTT.

V gene TRBV7-6 combines with J gene TRBJ1-4; tentatively, D is TRBD1 (6 bases). This CDR3 contains 15 residues. Per the germline V gene, CDR1 is SGHVS and CDR2 is FNYEAQ. The ends were cut back, 5 bases at V and 0 bases at J, with 10 bases in the middle. This CDR3 reads CASSHNRATNEKLFF. DNA of the CDR3: TGTGCCAGCAGCCACAACAGGGCAACTAATGAAAAACTGTTTTTT.

V gene TRBV7-9 combines with J gene TRBJ2-6; no clear D gene. The V gene lost 8 bases and the J gene lost 2 bases, with 1 base spanning the gap. The CDR3 totals 11 residues. Germline V gene lookup returns CDR1 SEHNR and CDR2 FQNEAQ (reference sequence). The CDR3: CASPGANVLTF. As DNA, the CDR3 is TGTGCCAGCCCTGGGGCCAACGTCCTGACTTTC.

V gene TRBV10-3 combines with J gene TRBJ1-1; D is unresolved. The CDR3 loop spans 13 amino acids. The germline V gene encodes CDR1 ENHRY and CDR2 SYGVKD. V lost 2 bases, J lost 6 bases, and 10 bases lay in between. The CDR3 region has the DNA TGTGCCATCAGTGAGCCTGCCGCCCCTGAAGCTTTCTTT. The encoded protein is CAISEPAAPEAFF.

V gene TRBV2 combines with J gene TRBJ1-4; unclear D gene. V was cut by 6 bases and J by 0 bases, with 14 bases left in between. The germline V gene encodes CDR1 SNHLY and CDR2 FYNNEI. CDR3 size: 16 residues. DNA for the CDR3: TGTGCCAGCAGGAACTTCGGCGGTGCAACTAATGAAAAACTGTTTTTT. Translation: CASRNFGGATNEKLFF.

The chain uses TRBV19 and TRBJ2-3; the D is unclear. Germline values: CDR1 LNHDA, CDR2 SQIVND (reference sequence). The CDR3 length is 14 residues. V lost 3 bases to trimming and J lost 7 bases, with 14 bases between them. This CDR3 reads CASSILAPGHTQYF. The CDR3 nucleotides are TGTGCCAGTAGTATTCTCGCCCCTGGACATACGCAGTATTTT.

The chain uses TRBV6-1 and TRBJ1-6; D ambiguous. CDR3 length equals 16 residues. Germline V lookup: CDR1 MNHNS, CDR2 SASEGT. Trimming removed 4 bases from V and 0 bases from J, with 10 bases in between. CDR3 in DNA: TGTGCCAGCAGTGCCCAGACAAGCTCCTATAATTCACCCCTCCACTTT. Translation gives CASSAQTSSYNSPLHF.

The chain has TRBV7-2 and TRBJ1-5; D is perhaps TRBD1 (5 bases). The V and J ends lost 5 bases and 7 bases respectively, with 15 bases between them. The germline CDR1 and CDR2 sequences are SGHTA and FQGNSA. The CDR3 runs 14 residues. CDR3 region: CASSTRMGGQPQHF. The CDR3 DNA reads TGTGCCAGCAGCACTAGGATGGGGGGACAGCCCCAGCATTTT.

V gene TRBV5-1 combines with J gene TRBJ2-3; 7 bases fit TRBD2. CDR3 length: 13 residues. The germline gives CDR1 SGHRS, CDR2 YFSETQ. J was trimmed by 1 base and V by 4 bases; bases with no gene match: 0. The CDR3 DNA reads TGCGCCAGCAGCGGACTAGGCACAGATACGCAGTATTTT. Its protein is CASSGLGTDTQYF.

This clone occurred a few times. The rearrangement joins TRBV9 to TRBJ2-2; D is undetermined. Germline V gene sequence: CDR1 SGDLS, CDR2 YYNGEE. This CDR3 comprises 14 residues. Trimming took off 0 bases at V and 6 bases at J, with 9 bases between the two ends. The CDR3 region has the DNA TGTGCCAGCAGCGTAGGGGTAGGGTCCGGGGAGCTGTTTTTT. Protein product: CASSVGVGSGELFF. The complete variable domain, with remaining parts taken from reference TRBV9 and TRBJ2-2, reads DSGVTQTPKHLITATGQRVTLRCSPRSGDLSVYWYQQSLDQGLQFLIQYYNGEERAKGNILERFSAQQFPDLHSELNLSSLELGDSALYFCASSVGVGSGELFFGEGSRLTVL.

As to this clone: The sample has other DNA sequences that encode this CDR3 too. The V call is TRBV5-1, the J call TRBJ2-7; 10 positions match TRBD1. Germline V gene sequence: CDR1 SGHRS, CDR2 YFSETQ. This CDR3 has 15 residues. The J segment lost 3 bases and the V segment lost 8 bases, leaving 11 bases of the junction unmatched. DNA of the CDR3: TGCGCCAGTCGGACAGGGGGAGGAGGGGTCTACGAGCAGTACTTC. Amino acids: CASRTGGGGVYEQYF.

The chain has TRBV6-1 and TRBJ2-5; no clear D gene. Germline CDR1 and CDR2: MNHNS and SASEGT. The CDR3 has 15 residues. The ends were cut back, 5 bases at V and 2 bases at J, with 15 bases in the middle. CDR3 residues: CASSRLSTLQETQYF. CDR3 nucleotide sequence: TGTGCCAGCAGTCGACTTTCTACCTTACAAGAGACCCAGTACTTC.

V gene TRBV7-9 combines with J gene TRBJ1-1; D not resolved. V was shortened by 2 bases and J by 6 bases, with 16 bases between the two germline ends. The CDR3 runs 15 residues. Germline V gene data show CDR1 as SEHNR and CDR2 as FQNEAQ (reference sequence). CDR3 nucleotides: TGTGCCAGCAGCTTAATGGACTATTCCCCCTCTGAAGCTTTCTTT. Translation gives CASSLMDYSPSEAFF.

For the CDR3, the DNA is TGTGCCAGCAGCCCCGGGACTAGCGGGAGATACGAGCAGTACTTC. It specifies CASSPGTSGRYEQYF. V usage is TRBV6-5 and J usage is TRBJ2-7; 14 bases fit TRBD2. V lost 6 bases and J lost 4; bases outside the gene matches: 5. CDR1 is MNHEY, CDR2 SVGAGI, per germline. This CDR3 is 15 amino acids long.

Comment on this clone: This same CDR3 is encoded by further DNA sequences in the sample. The chain combines TRBV19 with TRBJ2-5, with D tentatively TRBD1 (6 bases). With 6 bases removed from V and 2 bases from J, the gap between germline ends came to 10 bases. CDR3 size: 13 residues. CDR1 LNHDA and CDR2 SQIVND come from the germline V gene (reference sequence). CDR3 bases: TGTGCCAGTAGGACAGGAAGTCAAGAGACCCAGTACTTC. This translates into CASRTGSQETQYF.

The chain joins TRBV19 to TRBJ2-1, with D possibly TRBD2 on 6 matching bases. V lost 2 bases and J lost 10, with 21 bases in between. Germline CDR1 and CDR2: LNHDA and SQIVND (reference sequence). This CDR3 is built from 16 residues. CDR3 in amino acids: CASSISLVGGRAEQFF. As DNA, the CDR3 is TGTGCCAGTAGTATAAGTCTTGTCGGGGGTAGGGCGGAGCAGTTCTTC.

This sequence joins TRBV5-1 and TRBJ1-2; 9 bases line up with TRBD1. In germline, CDR1 is SGHRS, CDR2 YFSETQ. Trimming cost V 0 bases and J 8 bases; bases outside gene matches: 5. The CDR3 covers 14 residues. CDR3 DNA: TGCGCCAGCAGCTTGGAGGGGACAGGGAGGGGCTACACCTTC. Translating gives CASSLEGTGRGYTF.

The rearrangement links TRBV6-5 to TRBJ1-2; no clear D gene. Trimming took 8 bases from V and 0 from J, leaving 16 bases between them. The CDR3 spans 15 residues. Germline CDR1 and CDR2: MNHEY and SVGAGI. CDR3 coding DNA: TGTGCCAGCGGGCAGTCACTAACTCCTAACTATGGCTACACCTTC. This codes for CASGQSLTPNYGYTF.

The chain links TRBV13 to TRBJ2-7; 7 bases are a match to TRBD2. With V trimmed by 5 bases and J by 7 bases, 20 bases remained unmatched. Germline V lookup: CDR1 PRHDT, CDR2 FYEKMQ (reference sequence). This CDR3 contains 17 residues. The CDR3 region has the DNA TGTGCCAGCAGCCAAGGGAAATTAGCGGGCTCCCCGGGAGAGCAGTACTTC. Protein: CASSQGKLAGSPGEQYF. The full variable domain, its missing parts supplied by reference TRBV13 and TRBJ2-7, is AAGVIQSPRHLIKEKRETATLKCYPIPRHDTVYWYQQGPGQDPQFLISFYEKMQSDKGSIPDRFSAQQFSDYHSELNMSSLELGDSALYFCASSQGKLAGSPGEQYFGPGTRLTVT.

The chain has TRBV27 and TRBJ2-1, with D possibly matching TRBD2 (7 bases). The V gene's germline CDR1 is MNHEY and CDR2 SMNVEV (reference sequence). V lost 6 bases, J lost 8 bases, and 20 bases lay in between. The CDR3 is 15 residues long. The CDR3 DNA follows: TGTGCCAGCAGAATGCGGGGGCCTGCGGTCGATGAGCAGTTCTTC. Its translation is CASRMRGPAVDEQFF.

This sequence joins TRBV5-1 and TRBJ1-2; D not resolved. Trimming shortened V by 2 bases and J by 4 bases, and 9 bases separated the two germline ends. This CDR3 is 13 amino acids long. Germline CDR1 and CDR2: SGHRS and YFSETQ. In DNA form, the CDR3 reads TGCGCCAGCAGCTTAACATCGGGCTATGGCTACACCTTC. It encodes CASSLTSGYGYTF.